This record concerns one TCR beta chain sequence. The target of this receptor is not known. No much larger clonotype is one base removed from it; base qualities were not supplied. Reading from cysteine to phenylalanine, the CDR3 counts 15 amino acids. Only the CDR3 portion is preserved as DNA: 45 bases, with reading frame beginning at the first base. From the germline V gene, CDR1 is SGHRS and CDR2 is YFSETQ. Trimming removed 3 bases from V and 2 bases from J; the gene matches leave 4 bases unexplained. This entry is derived from a study of blood T cell repertoires in COVID-19 (dated by TCRdb to the early 2020s). Regarding the study in general: Collaborator samples came from the United States, Italy and Spain and covered acute and convalescent phases of COVID-19. The prospective study material was composed of cDNA or gDNA derived from T cells, B-cell-depleted T cells, or PBMCs. Subjects who had been exposed to COVID-19, were actively infected with it, or had recovered from it provided the deeply sampled blood TCRbeta repertoires that made up the dataset. The repertoires were made available in a free public database intended to serve as a resource for research on the immune response to SARS-CoV-2. Samples came from the ongoing ImmuneRACE study (first 160 participants) plus 1,254 subjects from 6 global collaborators. The sample metadata nearly always contained a de-identified subject ID, COVID-19 status, age in years and sex. HLA class I and class II types, where available, came from metadata supplied by the sample provider rather than from assay-based typing.

The study at large found these results: The quantity of clinical and demographic metadata differed by source and by participant and was supplied without curation.

Whole blood was collected in K2EDTA tubes by collaborating institutions according to the institutions' own protocols. For TCRbeta analysis, collaborators shipped samples as frozen whole blood, isolated PBMCs, or DNA extracted from either of those sample types. The immunoSEQ Assay, a bias-controlled multiplex PCR, was used to amplify TCRbeta CDR3 regions from genomic DNA. From the authors' description of their analysis: The number of nucleated cells in each sample was estimated from the amplification of reference gene primers within the assay. Sequence reads were collapsed and filtered to measure the absolute abundance of every unique TCRbeta CDR3 rearrangement. For each sample, productive Simpson clonality was calculated as the square root of Simpson's diversity index across productive rearrangements. TCRdb mirrors the immuneACCESS table, restricted to in-frame sequences. Some clones are absent from its copies; in checked studies, under half trace to an unresolved V gene, and the reason for the others is unknown. V and J calls and clone size are as listed in that table; D and trimming were resolved from the DNA. The sample table records approximately 50,000 clones; approximately 90% of these occur just once. The ten biggest clones cover 6.2% of the sample.

The sequence is built from TRBV5-1 and TRBJ2-3; 9 central bases correspond to TRBD1. Material: peripheral blood. The clonotype originates from a middle-aged man with acute or convalescent COVID-19. The DNA sequence is TGCGCCAGCAGCTACCGGGACAGGGCCACAGATACGCAGTATTTT. It codes for CASSYRDRATDTQYF.